Following are 27 T cell receptor beta chains from one sample sequenced in a study of T cells after yellow fever vaccination. TCRdb used MiXCR to reprocess the 5' RACE reads, holding one entry per CDR3 protein. Of fewer than 150,000 distinct CDR3 sequences in the sample, about 7.2% were seen once. The sequenced sample was CD4+ T cells sorted from PBMCs, obtained more than 40 days after the first yellow fever vaccination. These receptors were collected from a man younger than 35 who received the YFV17D yellow fever vaccine.

This clonotype was counted ten times or more. An end of the junction differs from the germline gene, which may be a read error. The V and J genes are TRBV7-7 and TRBJ2-5; the match to TRBD1 covers 8 bases. CDR1 and CDR2 from the germline V gene are SSHAT and FNYEAQ (reference sequence). The CDR3 is 15 amino acids. The CDR3 DNA sequence: TGTGCTAGCAGCTTCGGACAGGGACCTCAAGAGACCCAGTACTTC. Translation: CASSFGQGPQETQYF.

Note on this clonotype: With a much larger clone just one base away, this may be a read error. The chain uses TRBV5-1 and TRBJ1-4; no clear D gene. With 3 bases removed from V and 6 bases from J, the gap between germline ends came to 12 bases. There are 14 residues in the CDR3. Germline V gene sequence: CDR1 SGHRS, CDR2 YFSETQ. For the CDR3, the DNA is TGCGCCAGCAGCTCTATAGGGTTCGATGAAAAACTGTTTTTT. Protein sequence: CASSSIGFDEKLFF.

This clonotype occurred many times. V gene TRBV5-5 combines with J gene TRBJ2-7; 8 bases agree with TRBD1. Germline CDR1 reads SGHKS; CDR2 reads YYEKEE (reference sequence). The CDR3 has 13 amino acids. CDR3 coding DNA: TGTGCCAGCAGCTTTCAGGACAGGGACAAGATGAACGTC. Encoded protein: CASSFQDRDKMNV.

There are many counts of this clonotype. The chain has TRBV7-2 and TRBJ2-7, with TRBD1 matching over 7 bases. Germline V gene sequence: CDR1 SGHTA, CDR2 FQGNSA. The CDR3 runs 15 residues. V shed 5 bases and J 0 bases; nucleotides not matched to a gene: 7. CDR3 sequence (DNA): TGTGCCAGCAGCAAACGGGACAGCGTCTCCTACGAGCAGTACTTC. It codes for CASSKRDSVSYEQYF.

This rearrangement joins TRBV5-1 to TRBJ2-1, with 8 nucleotides matching TRBD2. The J segment lost 2 bases and the V segment lost 2 bases, leaving 9 bases of the junction unmatched. The germline CDR1 and CDR2 sequences are SGHRS and YFSETQ. The CDR3 is 17 amino acids. The CDR3 is CASSFGGGFSAYNEQFF. The CDR3 nucleotides read TGCGCCAGCAGCTTCGGGGGGGGCTTTTCTGCCTACAATGAGCAGTTCTTC.

This clonotype appeared a few times. The rearrangement uses TRBV7-2 and TRBJ1-4; TRBD1 might be the D (5 bases). Trimming cost V 5 bases and J 3 bases, with 16 bases left between them. Germline V gene data show CDR1 as SGHTA and CDR2 as FQGNSA. CDR3 length: 16 amino acids. CDR3 sequence: CASSPPGAEANEKLFF. The CDR3, as DNA: TGTGCCAGCAGCCCCCCCGGGGCCGAAGCTAATGAAAAACTGTTTTTT.

This clonotype appeared a few times. The V and J genes are TRBV7-9 and TRBJ1-1; 8 bases are shared with TRBD1. CDR1 SEHNR and CDR2 FQNEAQ come from the germline V gene (reference sequence). Losses at the gene ends were 5 bases for V and 2 bases for J; bases not matched to a gene: 13. The CDR3 contains 17 residues. The CDR3 spells CASSRGPGGLGNTEAFF. In DNA form, the CDR3 reads TGTGCCAGCAGCCGCGGCCCAGGGGGCCTAGGAAACACTGAAGCTTTCTTT.

This clonotype was counted many times. The V call is TRBV7-9, the J call TRBJ1-5; 7 bases map to TRBD1. The CDR3 is 15 residues long. V lost 2 bases, J lost 5 bases, and 6 bases stayed unmatched. CDR1 and CDR2 from the germline V gene are SEHNR and FQNEAQ (reference sequence). DNA of the CDR3: TGTGCCAGCAGCTTAAACAGGGGCGACGATCAGCCCCAGCATTTT. As protein: CASSLNRGDDQPQHF.

This clonotype was counted ten times or more. The chain uses TRBV4-3 and TRBJ2-7; unclear D gene. The CDR3 spans 14 residues. Germline V lookup: CDR1 LGHNA, CDR2 YSLEER. V lost 1 base, J lost 0 bases, and 7 bases lay in between. The CDR3 bases are TGCGCCAGCAGCCAAGGGGCCAGCTCCTACGAGCAGTACGTC. Encoded protein: CASSQGASSYEQYV.

There are many counts of this clonotype. The V call is TRBV12-5, the J call TRBJ2-4; a possible D gene is TRBD2 (6 bases). V dropped 1 base and J dropped 8 bases, with 24 bases sitting between them. This CDR3 contains 18 residues. Germline-derived CDR1 and CDR2 are LGHNT and FRNRAP. This CDR3 reads CASGLERTTGVLPHIQYF. CDR3 sequence (DNA): TGTGCTAGTGGTTTGGAAAGGACTACGGGAGTGTTACCCCACATTCAGTACTTC.

The chain recombines TRBV20-1 with TRBJ2-7; maybe TRBD2 (7 bases). The CDR3 contains 15 residues. Looked up from germline, CDR1 is DFQATT and CDR2 is SNEGSKA (reference sequence). V lost 4 bases, J lost 0 bases, and 16 bases lay in between. The CDR3 DNA is TGCAGTGCTAAGGGATCCGGGGGGCCCTCCTACGAGCAGTACGTC. Its protein product is CSAKGSGGPSYEQYV.

This clonotype occurred many times. J is TRBJ2-4 and V is TRBV7-2, with D tentatively TRBD2 (5 bases). Germline V gives CDR1 SGHTA, CDR2 FQGNSA. Between the trimmed V and J ends, which lost 5 bases and 4 bases, there was a span of 9 bases. The CDR3 runs 13 residues. CDR3 region: CASSPGLKNIQYF. The CDR3 region has the DNA TGTGCCAGCAGCCCGGGATTAAAAAACATTCAGTACTTC. Full variable domain (missing parts from reference TRBV7-2 and TRBJ2-4): GAGVSQSPSNKVTEKGKDVELRCDPISGHTALYWYRQSLGQGLEFLIYFQGNSAPDKSGLPSDRFSAERTGGSVSTLTIQRTQQEDSAVYLCASSPGLKNIQYFGAGTRLSVL.

The chain is built from TRBV6-5 and TRBJ1-1; tentative D call: TRBD1 (5 bases). Trimming stripped 5 bases from V and 2 bases from J, with 21 bases between. The CDR3 consists of 17 residues. Germline CDR1 MNHEY, CDR2 SVGAGI. The chain's CDR3 is CASSDDNYFRGNTEAFF. CDR3 coding DNA: TGTGCCAGCAGTGACGACAACTATTTTAGGGGAAACACTGAAGCTTTCTTT.

This clonotype has at least ten counts. This sequence joins TRBV5-1 and TRBJ2-1; 8 nucleotides agree with TRBD1. The CDR3 runs 13 residues. Germline V gene data show CDR1 as SGHRS and CDR2 as YFSETQ. The V segment lost 4 bases and the J segment 6 bases; nucleotides outside the gene matches: 3. The CDR3 is CASSPGQGNEQFF. CDR3 in DNA: TGCGCCAGCAGCCCCGGACAGGGCAATGAGCAGTTCTTC.

The chain employs TRBV5-5 and TRBJ1-6; D remains unclear. V lost 8 bases and J lost 10, with 19 bases in between. The germline V gene has CDR1 SGHKS and CDR2 YYEKEE (reference sequence). The CDR3 spans 14 residues. This CDR3 reads CARSPRVPNSPLHF. The CDR3 DNA follows: TGTGCCAGGAGCCCTCGGGTCCCAAACTCACCCCTCCACTTT.

This clonotype was seen a few times. The V gene is TRBV5-1, the J gene TRBJ1-4; D call uncertain. Germline assignment: CDR1 SGHRS and CDR2 YFSETQ. There are 14 residues in the CDR3. Trimming took 2 bases from V and 5 from J, leaving 10 bases between them. CDR3 DNA: TGCGCCAGCAGCTTCAGTTTTGGGAATGAAAAACTGTTTTTT. Translated: CASSFSFGNEKLFF.

This clonotype appeared many times. The chain has TRBV7-8 and TRBJ2-1; no clear D gene. The ends were cut back, 2 bases at V and 4 bases at J, with 9 bases in the middle. The germline V gene has CDR1 SGHVS and CDR2 FQNEAQ. This CDR3 has 14 amino acids. CDR3 nucleotides: TGTGCCAGCAGCTTAACGACGGAGTACAATGAGCAGTTCTTC. It yields the protein CASSLTTEYNEQFF.

This clonotype came up many times. The chain employs TRBV5-1 and TRBJ1-4, with D uncertain. The CDR3 covers 13 residues. Germline V gene sequence: CDR1 SGHRS, CDR2 YFSETQ. The V end lost 4 bases, the J end lost 2 bases, and 6 bases lay between the germline ends. The CDR3 nucleotides are TGCGCCAGCAGCCTGGGCACTAATGAAAAACTGTTTTTT. Translated, it gives CASSLGTNEKLFF. The whole variable domain, remainder taken from reference TRBV5-1 and TRBJ1-4, is KAGVTQTPRYLIKTRGQQVTLSCSPISGHRSVSWYQQTPGQGLQFLFEYFSETQRNKGNFPGRFSGRQFSNSRSEMNVSTLELGDSALYLCASSLGTNEKLFFGSGTQLSVL.

This clonotype was seen ten or more times. The chain couples TRBV12-3 or TRBV12-4 to TRBJ2-3, with 9 bases fitting TRBD1. The CDR3 has 15 amino acids. V trimming: 7 bases; J trimming: 8 bases; junction bases outside the gene matches: 13. The CDR3 sequence is CASTARDRVGGTQYF. CDR3 nucleotide sequence: TGTGCCAGCACCGCCCGGGACAGGGTCGGAGGTACGCAGTATTTT.

This clonotype has only a few counts. The gene calls are TRBV7-2 and TRBJ1-4; the D gene is possibly TRBD1 (6 bases). The CDR3 sequence is 14 residues long. The ends were cut back, 6 bases at V and 3 bases at J, with 11 bases in the middle. Germline assignment: CDR1 SGHTA and CDR2 FQGNSA. CDR3 sequence: CASSRGGSNEKLFF. The CDR3 DNA is TGTGCCAGCAGTAGAGGGGGTTCTAATGAAAAACTGTTTTTT. The entire variable domain, with the rest obtained from reference TRBV7-2 and TRBJ1-4, is as follows: GAGVSQSPSNKVTEKGKDVELRCDPISGHTALYWYRQSLGQGLEFLIYFQGNSAPDKSGLPSDRFSAERTGGSVSTLTIQRTQQEDSAVYLCASSRGGSNEKLFFGSGTQLSVL.

Remarks on this clonotype: A much larger clone lies a single base off, so this may be a read error. The chain has TRBV28 and TRBJ2-3, with TRBD1 matching over 7 bases. Germline loops: CDR1 MDHEN, CDR2 SYDVKM. The CDR3 covers 14 residues. The CDR3 loop is CASRPGGVTDPQYF. CDR3 sequence (DNA): TGTGCCAGCAGACCAGGGGGAGTCACAGATCCGCAGTATTTT.

This clonotype was detected many times. The chain uses TRBV20-1 and TRBJ2-3, with 14 bases aligning to TRBD2. Germline lookup yields CDR1 DFQATT and CDR2 SNEGSKA (reference sequence). Trimming removed 4 bases from V and 4 bases from J; junction bases left unmatched: 4. The CDR3 runs 15 residues. The CDR3 sequence: CSAKTSGGAADTQYF. In DNA, the CDR3 is TGCAGTGCTAAGACTAGCGGGGGGGCAGCAGATACGCAGTATTTT.

As concerns this clonotype: Being one base from a much bigger clone, this may be a read error. CDR3 coding DNA: TGTGCCAGCAGAGGGACAGGGTTAGATACGCAGTATTTT. Its translation is CASRGTGLDTQYF. The rearrangement links TRBV5-5 to TRBJ2-3, with 9 bases fitting TRBD1. Trimming removed 5 bases from V and 5 bases from J; junction bases left unmatched: 3. Germline V gene lookup returns CDR1 SGHKS and CDR2 YYEKEE (reference sequence). The length of the CDR3 is 13 residues.

The J gene is TRBJ2-7, the V gene TRBV7-8, with a tentative D call TRBD1 (6 bases). There are 13 residues in the CDR3. Trimming shortened V by 1 base and J by 7 bases, and 11 bases separated the two germline ends. Per the germline V gene, CDR1 is SGHVS and CDR2 is FQNEAQ. CDR3 sequence (DNA): TGTGCCAGCAGCTTAGTTCCAGGGGAAGAGCAGTACGTC. This codes for CASSLVPGEEQYV.

This clonotype was counted ten times or more. The chain uses TRBV5-1 and TRBJ2-5; 7 nucleotides agree with TRBD1. In germline, CDR1 is SGHRS, CDR2 YFSETQ. This CDR3 is built from 14 residues. V dropped 7 bases and J dropped 1; count of bases not matched to a gene: 7. CDR3 loop: CASRDGQAQETQYF. As DNA, the CDR3 is TGCGCCAGCCGGGATGGACAGGCCCAAGAGACCCAGTACTTC.

Note on this clonotype: This may arise from a read error, as a much more abundant clone is one base away. The V call is TRBV10-2, the J call TRBJ2-7; the D is unclear. Germline CDR1 is WSHSY and CDR2 is SAAADI. The CDR3 sequence is 13 residues long. CDR3 protein: CASIEYDTYEQYF. The CDR3 nucleotides are TGCGCCAGCATTGAGTACGATACCTACGAGCAGTACTTC.

This clonotype was counted many times. This chain joins TRBV11-2 and TRBJ2-5, with 9 bases matching TRBD1. V shed 5 bases and J 5 bases; nucleotides not matched to a gene: 9. Germline V lookup: CDR1 SGHAT, CDR2 FQNNGV. The CDR3 consists of 15 residues. The CDR3 DNA follows: TGTGCCAGCAGCCTCAGGACAGGGGCGAGGGAGACCCAGTACTTC. It specifies CASSLRTGARETQYF.